Shown below are 25 T cell receptor beta chains from a single sample sequenced in a study of spatial heterogeneity in lung cancer. Each CDR3 protein is one row after TCRdb ran MiXCR on the 5' RACE reads. Of some 120,000 distinct CDR3 sequences in the sample, 12% were seen once. Time point: blood at routine non-recurrence follow-up after resection. Whole RNA from tumor, nontumor lung or frozen PBMC was sequenced unsorted. The material sequenced was PBMCs, taken at follow-up. These TCRs come from a male donor with early-stage non-small cell lung cancer.

This clonotype was picked up many times. The chain joins TRBV28 to TRBJ1-4; weak D call: TRBD1 (5 bases). The CDR3 is 15 amino acids. V lost 6 bases and J lost 0, with 11 bases in between. The germline V gene has CDR1 MDHEN and CDR2 SYDVKM. The CDR3 nucleotides read TGTGCCAGCAGCCTCGACAGTGCAACTAATGAAAAACTGTTTTTT. This encodes CASSLDSATNEKLFF.

The chain recombines TRBV7-3 with TRBJ2-2, with 7 bases matching TRBD1. Per the germline V gene, CDR1 is SGHTA and CDR2 is FQGTGA. J lost 1 base, V lost 4 bases, and 3 bases had no gene match. The CDR3 spans 15 residues. CDR3 loop: CASSSRQGNTGELFF. CDR3 bases: TGTGCCAGCAGCTCCCGACAGGGGAACACCGGGGAGCTGTTTTTT.

The CDR3, as DNA: TGTGCCAGCTCACAGACAGGAGGGGAGTTCTTC. Its protein product is CASSQTGGEFF. This rearrangement joins TRBV18 to TRBJ2-1; D possibly matches TRBD1 or TRBD2 (6 bases each). Per germline, CDR1 KGHSH and CDR2 LQKENI. V gave up 4 bases and J gave up 14 bases, with 12 bases separating them. The CDR3 length is 11 residues.

This chain links TRBV19 with TRBJ1-2; 8 bases fit TRBD1. V lost 4 bases, J lost 3 bases, and 7 bases stayed unmatched. The CDR3 has 15 amino acids. Germline CDR1 is LNHDA and CDR2 is SQIVND (reference sequence). Here the CDR3 reads CASSSPRGQDYGYTF. The CDR3 nucleotides are TGTGCCAGTAGTAGTCCCAGGGGGCAAGACTATGGCTACACCTTC.

The CDR3 here is CASSVQNQVTEAFF. CDR3 bases: TGCGCCAGCAGCGTACAAAACCAGGTCACTGAAGCTTTCTTT. This chain joins TRBV5-1 and TRBJ1-1; the D is unclear. Trimming stripped 4 bases from V and 4 bases from J, with 14 bases between. The germline V gene encodes CDR1 SGHRS and CDR2 YFSETQ. This CDR3 comprises 14 residues.

This clonotype was found many times. The chain uses TRBV7-2 and TRBJ2-1, with 10 bases fitting TRBD2. Looked up from germline, CDR1 is SGHTA and CDR2 is FQGNSA. The CDR3 is 15 amino acids. V trimming: 1 base; J trimming: 7 bases; junction bases outside the gene matches: 4. The CDR3 nucleotides are TGTGCCAGCAGCTTAGAACTAGCGGGGAGTAATGAGCAGTTCTTC. Protein: CASSLELAGSNEQFF.

This rearrangement joins TRBV5-1 to TRBJ2-1; 7 nucleotides line up with TRBD1. The junction had 10 bases not matched to a gene; V was cut back by 4 bases and J by 12 bases. CDR3 size: 13 residues. Germline CDR1 SGHRS, CDR2 YFSETQ. The CDR3 DNA follows: TGCGCCAGCAGCCAAGCCATCCCAGGGGGGCAGTTCTTC. This gives the protein CASSQAIPGGQFF.

The table lists this clonotype with a few counts. The CDR3 reads CASSFGIDWEETQYF. CDR3 DNA sequence: TGCGCCAGCAGCTTCGGGATTGACTGGGAAGAGACCCAGTACTTC. The V gene is TRBV5-1, the J gene TRBJ2-5, with D possibly being TRBD2 (5 bases). Germline-derived CDR1 and CDR2 are SGHRS and YFSETQ. This CDR3 has 15 residues. Trimming removed 2 bases from V and 3 bases from J, with 14 bases in between.

The chain combines TRBV28 with TRBJ2-1; the match to TRBD2 covers 11 bases. The CDR3 extends over 17 amino acids. From germline, CDR1 is MDHEN and CDR2 SYDVKM. V lost 2 bases and J lost 3; bases outside the gene matches: 6. DNA of the CDR3: TGTGCCAGCAGTTTAACTAGCGGGGGAGCAATCTACAATGAGCAGTTCTTC. The encoded protein is CASSLTSGGAIYNEQFF.

At least ten counts were recorded for this clonotype. The rearrangement uses TRBV12-3 or TRBV12-4 and TRBJ1-2; TRBD1 matches 10 bases. J lost 5 bases, V lost 5 bases, and 8 bases had no gene match. This CDR3 is 15 amino acids long. CDR3 in DNA: TGTGCCAGCAGTCCTGACAGGGGGCTTGGGTATGGCTACACCTTC. It encodes CASSPDRGLGYGYTF.

This clonotype has only a few counts. The chain is built from TRBV12-3 or TRBV12-4 and TRBJ2-3; possible D gene TRBD2, 7 bases. The CDR3 contains 12 residues. V shed 10 bases and J shed 4 bases, with 12 bases lying between them. Here the CDR3 reads CATGRGPDTQYF. DNA for the CDR3: TGTGCCACAGGGCGGGGGCCAGATACGCAGTATTTT.

A word on this clonotype: This sequence may be a read error, since a much larger clone differs from it by one base. CDR3 DNA sequence: TGTGCCGGCAGTTTATCAGGGGGGTCGTCACCCCTCCACTTT. It specifies CAGSLSGGSSPLHF. The J gene is TRBJ1-6, the V gene TRBV27, with 7 bases lining up with TRBD1. CDR1 is MNHEY, CDR2 SMNVEV, per germline (reference sequence). The CDR3 is made up of 14 amino acids.

This clonotype came up many times. V is TRBV18 and J is TRBJ1-3; D might be TRBD1 (5 bases). The germline V gene encodes CDR1 KGHSH and CDR2 LQKENI. The CDR3 length is 15 residues. With 8 bases removed from V and 0 bases from J, the gap between germline ends came to 14 bases. This chain's CDR3 is CASHRTMGSGNTIYF. CDR3 sequence (DNA): TGTGCCAGCCACAGGACCATGGGCTCTGGAAACACCATATATTTT.

This clonotype was counted at least ten times. CDR3 coding DNA: TGCAGCGCTACTAGATCGCGGGAGACCCAGTACTTC. This encodes CSATRSRETQYF. The chain carries TRBV29-1 and TRBJ2-5, with D possibly being TRBD2 (5 bases). The length of the CDR3 is 12 residues. V was shortened by 7 bases and J by 5 bases, with 14 bases between the two germline ends. Germline loops: CDR1 SQVTM, CDR2 ANQGSEA.

V is TRBV10-2 and J is TRBJ2-1, with D unresolved. CDR1 and CDR2 (germline): WSHSY, SAAADI. Trimming took off 8 bases at V and 0 bases at J, with 11 bases between the two ends. The CDR3 totals 14 residues. The CDR3 coding sequence is TGCGCCAGCTTGGGGAAGGGCTCCTACAATGAGCAGTTCTTC. Its translation: CASLGKGSYNEQFF.

This clonotype was seen at least ten times. The chain recombines TRBV6-2 or TRBV6-3 with TRBJ1-4; D unresolved. The CDR3 runs 15 residues. The germline CDR1 and CDR2 sequences are MNHEY and SVGEGT. V shed 5 bases and J shed 8 bases, with 18 bases lying between them. The CDR3 region has the DNA TGTGCCAGCAGTCGCTCCGGAGAATTGAGAGAAAAACTGTTTTTT. The encoded protein is CASSRSGELREKLFF.

This clonotype was counted between two and nine times. This sequence joins TRBV7-3 and TRBJ2-1, with no clear D. Germline CDR1 SGHTA, CDR2 FQGTGA. The CDR3 is 11 residues long. Trimming took 5 bases from V and 6 from J, leaving 5 bases between them. The CDR3 DNA follows: TGTGCCAGCAGCCAAGCCAATGAGCAGTTCTTC. It codes for CASSQANEQFF.

The chain has TRBV24-1 and TRBJ2-7, with 8 bases identical to TRBD1. Germline values: CDR1 KGHDR, CDR2 SFDVKD. This CDR3 has 15 amino acids. Losses at the gene ends were 7 bases for V and 5 bases for J; bases not matched to a gene: 12. The CDR3 DNA sequence: TGTGCCACCAGCCCAGGGGGCGCGTCGGCGAACGAGCAGTACTTC. It specifies CATSPGGASANEQYF.

The V call is TRBV19, the J call TRBJ2-3, with 14 bases fitting TRBD2. The CDR3 is 17 residues long. Germline CDR1 LNHDA, CDR2 SQIVND (reference sequence). With 5 bases clipped from V and 3 bases from J, the junction kept 7 bases outside the gene matches. CDR3 region: CASSPTSGGARTDTQYF. The CDR3 nucleotides are TGTGCCAGTAGTCCGACTAGCGGGGGGGCCCGGACAGATACGCAGTATTTT.

This chain joins TRBV20-1 and TRBJ1-1; no reliable D call. V gave up 1 base and J gave up 1 base, with 10 bases separating them. From germline, CDR1 is DFQATT and CDR2 SNEGSKA (reference sequence). This CDR3 has 14 residues. The CDR3 reads CSARVDTRNTEAFF. CDR3 bases: TGCAGTGCTAGAGTTGACACCAGGAACACTGAAGCTTTCTTT.

The table lists this clonotype with many counts. The J gene is TRBJ1-6, the V gene TRBV12-3 or TRBV12-4; D may be TRBD1 (6 bases). Trimming took 6 bases from V and 5 from J, leaving 17 bases between them. This CDR3 is built from 16 residues. The DNA for the CDR3 is TGTGCCAGCAGACCGCCCCGGACAGACCATAATTCACCCCTCCACTTT. Translation: CASRPPRTDHNSPLHF.

This clonotype was found many times. The genes are TRBV9 and TRBJ1-2, with D hard to call. Germline CDR1 SGDLS, CDR2 YYNGEE. Trimming took 4 bases from V and 2 from J, leaving 21 bases between them. There are 17 residues in the CDR3. This chain's CDR3 is CASSPQHNILPNYGYTF. The CDR3 nucleotides read TGTGCCAGCAGCCCTCAGCACAACATCCTCCCAAACTATGGCTACACCTTC. Full variable domain (remainder filled in from reference TRBV9 and TRBJ1-2): DSGVTQTPKHLITATGQRVTLRCSPRSGDLSVYWYQQSLDQGLQFLIQYYNGEERAKGNILERFSAQQFPDLHSELNLSSLELGDSALYFCASSPQHNILPNYGYTFGSGTRLTVV.

The CDR3 is CASTVSGSGSNEQFF. CDR3 DNA sequence: TGTGCCAGCACGGTTTCAGGGTCCGGTTCCAATGAGCAGTTCTTC. This chain connects TRBV27 to TRBJ2-1, with a possible D match to TRBD1 (5 bases). Between the trimmed V and J ends, which lost 7 bases and 6 bases, there was a span of 19 bases. CDR1 MNHEY and CDR2 SMNVEV come from the germline V gene (reference sequence). This CDR3 is 15 amino acids long.

In nucleotides, the CDR3 is TGTGCCAGCAGTTACGGGGGCGGCACAGATACGCAGTATTTT. This sequence encodes CASSYGGGTDTQYF. The chain links TRBV7-2 to TRBJ2-3; D may match TRBD1 or TRBD2 (6 bases each). Germline-derived CDR1 and CDR2 are SGHTA and FQGNSA. CDR3 length equals 14 residues. V was pared by 6 bases and J by 1 base, with 11 bases between.

A few counts support this clonotype. This CDR3 is CASSSQLVYEQYF. The DNA of the CDR3 is TGTGCCAGTAGTTCCCAGTTGGTCTACGAGCAGTACTTC. The chain combines TRBV19 with TRBJ2-7; no definite D call. The length of the CDR3 is 13 residues. V lost 5 bases and J 3 bases, leaving 11 bases between the germline ends. From germline, CDR1 is LNHDA and CDR2 SQIVND (reference sequence).